The 29 T cell receptor beta chains below were found in one sample sequenced in a study of cytomegalovirus exposure and HLA in healthy donors. A multiplex PCR was run with 60 Vbeta primers and 13 Jbeta primers. The method was immunoSEQ multiplex PCR; TCRdb's version includes in-frame clones alone and lacks a portion of them. The sample carries about 130,000 clones, around 77% recorded once. The sequenced sample was PBMCs. The receptors shown here come from a woman aged 50 to 65 in good health and CMV-seronegative.

This clone was picked up one time. This sequence joins TRBV19 and TRBJ1-2; D is perhaps TRBD1 (5 bases). Trimming pared 2 bases from V and 4 bases from J, leaving 11 bases between. The CDR3 consists of 14 residues. Germline V gives CDR1 LNHDA, CDR2 SQIVND (reference sequence). The CDR3 region is CASSIIGALYGYTF. CDR3 bases: TGTGCCAGTAGTATAATAGGGGCCCTCTATGGCTACACCTTC.

This clone was seen more than once but under ten times. V is TRBV6-4 and J is TRBJ1-5; D is ambiguous. This CDR3 region has 14 residues. With 6 bases removed from V and 6 bases from J, the gap between germline ends came to 15 bases. CDR1 is MRHNA and CDR2 is SNTAGT in the germline V gene. CDR3 sequence: CASSPRVVGQPQHF. The CDR3, as DNA: TGTGCCAGCAGCCCGAGGGTGGTGGGTCAGCCCCAGCATTTT.

The chain couples TRBV5-1 to TRBJ2-1; D is ambiguous. CDR3 size: 14 residues. The germline V and J ends were trimmed by 0 bases and 5 bases, with 9 bases remaining between them. Germline CDR1 and CDR2: SGHRS and YFSETQ. The CDR3 reads CASSLDSSNNEQFF. For the CDR3, the DNA is TGCGCCAGCAGCTTGGATTCGTCTAACAATGAGCAGTTCTTC.

The rearrangement links TRBV5-1 to TRBJ1-4; 8 positions match TRBD1. Germline lookup yields CDR1 SGHRS and CDR2 YFSETQ. The trim removed 0 bases at V and 6 bases at J, leaving 4 bases unmatched. This CDR3 contains 15 residues. The DNA for the CDR3 is TGCGCCAGCAGCTTGGGGACAGGGAATGATGAAAAACTGTTTTTT. It translates to CASSLGTGNDEKLFF.

The V and J genes are TRBV7-9 and TRBJ1-2, with a possible D match to TRBD1 (6 bases). Trimming removed 5 bases from V and 3 bases from J, with 10 bases in between. The germline gives CDR1 SEHNR, CDR2 FQNEAQ (reference sequence). The CDR3 spans 13 residues. The CDR3 protein is CASSRPGDYGYTF. In nucleotides, the CDR3 is TGTGCCAGCAGCCGACCAGGGGACTATGGCTACACCTTC.

This chain connects TRBV4-1 to TRBJ2-7; TRBD2 is a possible D gene (7 bases). Trimming stripped 0 bases from V and 7 bases from J, with 22 bases between. Germline V gives CDR1 MGHRA, CDR2 YSYEKL. The CDR3 consists of 17 residues. CDR3 DNA sequence: TGCGCCAGCAGCCAAGAGAGTTTGGGGGGGCCGATTAGTGAGCAGTACTTC. This translates into CASSQESLGGPISEQYF.

This chain connects TRBV7-9 to TRBJ2-1; tentative D call: TRBD2 (6 bases). CDR3 size: 16 residues. V was shortened by 3 bases and J by 3 bases, with 15 bases between the two germline ends. Per the germline V gene, CDR1 is SEHNR and CDR2 is FQNEAQ (reference sequence). In nucleotides, the CDR3 is TGTGCCAGCAGCTTTCTCCCGCGGGAACTCTACAATGAGCAGTTCTTC. Protein sequence: CASSFLPRELYNEQFF.

This chain connects TRBV28 to TRBJ1-2; a possible D gene is TRBD1 (5 bases). The length of the CDR3 is 13 residues. Germline V gene sequence: CDR1 MDHEN, CDR2 SYDVKM. With 3 bases removed from V and 3 bases from J, the gap between germline ends came to 8 bases. This CDR3 reads CASSLRQHYGYTF. Here the CDR3 DNA reads TGTGCCAGCAGTTTGAGACAGCACTATGGCTACACCTTC.

The chain employs TRBV5-1 and TRBJ2-5, with D possibly being TRBD2 (6 bases). The DNA end is a closer match to TRBJ2-7, so the J assignment may be wrong. There are 13 residues in the CDR3. The germline CDR1 and CDR2 sequences are SGHRS and YFSETQ. The CDR3 region is CASSLGLYYEQYF. CDR3 coding DNA: TGCGCCAGCAGCTTAGGACTATACTACGAGCAGTACTTC.

The CDR3 here is CASSPRAVEEGGFF. The CDR3 DNA is TGTGCCAGCAGTCCCCGGGCGGTAGAGGAAGGGGGTTTCTTT. The V and J genes are TRBV6-5 and TRBJ1-1, with D perhaps TRBD1 (6 bases). CDR3 size: 14 residues. CDR1 and CDR2 from the germline V gene are MNHEY and SVGAGI. With 5 bases removed from V and 13 bases from J, the gap between germline ends came to 23 bases.

The genes are TRBV11-2 and TRBJ2-3; no definite D call. Per the germline V gene, CDR1 is SGHAT and CDR2 is FQNNGV. V dropped 5 bases and J dropped 1 base, with 13 bases sitting between them. CDR3 size: 15 residues. CDR3 amino acids: CASSLARPGTDTQYF. The CDR3, as DNA: TGTGCCAGCAGCCTCGCTAGACCTGGCACAGATACGCAGTATTTT.

The chain recombines TRBV11-3 with TRBJ2-6; a possible D gene is TRBD1 (5 bases). Deletions cut 0 bases from V and 0 bases from J, with 15 bases between. Germline V gene lookup returns CDR1 SGHNT and CDR2 YENEEA. The CDR3 is 19 amino acids. The CDR3 DNA reads as TGTGCCAGCAGCTTAGATGGGCCAGGGCTTGGCTCTGGGGCCAACGTCCTGACTTTC. This codes for CASSLDGPGLGSGANVLTF. The variable domain in full, with the rest retrieved from reference TRBV11-3 and TRBJ2-6, is EAGVVQSPRYKIIEKKQPVAFWCNPISGHNTLYWYLQNLGQGPELLIRYENEEAVDDSQLPKDRFSAERLKGVDSTLKIQPAELGDSAVYLCASSLDGPGLGSGANVLTFGAGSRLTVL.

The V call is TRBV4-1, the J call TRBJ2-3, with unresolved D. CDR1 and CDR2 (germline): MGHRA, YSYEKL. Trimming pared 0 bases from V and 1 base from J, leaving 11 bases between. The CDR3 is 16 amino acids. CDR3: CASSQDVSLRTDTQYF. The CDR3 region has the DNA TGCGCCAGCAGCCAAGATGTCAGTCTTCGCACAGATACGCAGTATTTT.

This clone has a single count. The chain combines TRBV29-1 with TRBJ1-1; D gene ambiguous. Germline CDR1 reads SQVTM; CDR2 reads ANQGSEA. Trimming left V 4 bases short and J 5 bases short, with 17 bases between. The CDR3 has 14 residues. CDR3 residues: CSVVDSLGYTEAFF. CDR3 DNA: TGCAGCGTTGTGGACTCCCTAGGGTATACTGAAGCTTTCTTT. Together with reference TRBV29-1 and TRBJ1-1, the CDR3 gives the full variable domain: SAVISQKPSRDICQRGTSLTIQCQVDSQVTMMFWYRQQPGQSLTLIATANQGSEATYESGFVIDKFPISRPNLTFSTLTVSNMSPEDSSIYLCSVVDSLGYTEAFFGQGTRLTVV.

This sequence joins TRBV7-9 and TRBJ2-7; 10 positions match TRBD2. Losses at the gene ends were 5 bases for V and 4 bases for J; bases not matched to a gene: 11. The germline V gene has CDR1 SEHNR and CDR2 FQNEAQ (reference sequence). The CDR3 totals 16 residues. The CDR3 nucleotides read TGTGCCAGCAGCCCGGACGGGGGACTAGCGACTTACGAGCAGTACTTC. Translating gives CASSPDGGLATYEQYF.

J is TRBJ2-1 and V is TRBV5-5; 11 positions match TRBD2. Germline CDR1 and CDR2: SGHKS and YYEKEE (reference sequence). V shed 4 bases, J shed 5 bases, and the junction held 5 bases outside the gene matches. The CDR3 contains 15 residues. Here the CDR3 reads CASSRSGRVDNEQFF. The CDR3 bases are TGTGCCAGCAGCCGTAGCGGGAGGGTAGACAATGAGCAGTTCTTC.

The chain uses TRBV5-6 and TRBJ1-3; TRBD1 agrees at 8 bases. The CDR3 contains 18 residues. Unmatched junction bases numbered 20, after V lost 4 bases and J lost 8 bases. The germline V gene encodes CDR1 SGHDT and CDR2 YYEEEE. In DNA form, the CDR3 reads TGTGCCAGCAGCCCACCGGGACAGGTAGCGTATGGTGAGGACACCATATATTTT. Protein: CASSPPGQVAYGEDTIYF.

The chain is built from TRBV28 and TRBJ2-7; D is uncertain. The germline CDR1 and CDR2 sequences are MDHEN and SYDVKM. V was trimmed by 2 bases and J by 6 bases, leaving 14 bases between them. The CDR3 contains 14 residues. As DNA, the CDR3 is TGTGCCAGCAGTTTAAACAGACGTCTGGGCGAGCAGTACTTC. It yields the protein CASSLNRRLGEQYF.

This rearrangement joins TRBV5-1 to TRBJ1-3; possible D gene TRBD1, 5 bases. The germline V and J ends were trimmed by 3 bases and 0 bases, with 10 bases remaining between them. Germline loops: CDR1 SGHRS, CDR2 YFSETQ. This CDR3 contains 15 residues. CDR3 nucleotides: TGCGCCAGCAGCTCCGGGGGGTTCTCTGGAAACACCATATATTTT. Translation: CASSSGGFSGNTIYF.

This clone has just one count. The chain employs TRBV5-4 and TRBJ1-5; TRBD1 aligns across 9 bases. After removal of 2 bases from V and 2 bases from J, the junction contained 2 bases not matched to a gene. CDR3 length: 15 residues. CDR1 and CDR2 from the germline V gene are SGHNT and YYREEE (reference sequence). CDR3 sequence: CASSLQGAGNQPQHF. The CDR3, as DNA: TGTGCCAGCAGCTTACAGGGGGCGGGCAATCAGCCCCAGCATTTT.

The V gene is TRBV30, the J gene TRBJ1-5; no firm D call. The germline CDR1 and CDR2 sequences are GTSNPN and SVGIG (reference sequence). V lost 0 bases and J 6 bases, leaving 18 bases between the germline ends. The CDR3 spans 16 residues. The CDR3 here is CAWSVRDGEGPQPQHF. The CDR3 nucleotides are TGTGCCTGGAGTGTACGAGATGGAGAAGGCCCTCAGCCCCAGCATTTT.

The chain is built from TRBV7-2 and TRBJ2-1; TRBD2 matches at 10 bases. The CDR3 sequence is 15 residues long. The V gene's germline CDR1 is SGHTA and CDR2 FQGNSA. The J segment lost 10 bases and the V segment lost 5 bases, leaving 11 bases of the junction unmatched. The DNA for the CDR3 is TGTGCCAGCAGCATGAGCGGGAGGGGGAGATGGGAGCAGTTCTTC. This encodes CASSMSGRGRWEQFF.

CDR3 DNA sequence: TGTGCCAGCGGACTAGATCAGGGGGCGTCCGGGGCTTTCTTT. As protein: CASGLDQGASGAFF. The rearrangement uses TRBV27 and TRBJ1-1; TRBD1 matches 8 bases. The V segment lost 8 bases and the J segment 11 bases; nucleotides outside the gene matches: 16. The CDR3 totals 14 residues. Looked up from germline, CDR1 is MNHEY and CDR2 is SMNVEV (reference sequence).

This chain joins TRBV7-2 and TRBJ2-1, with 8 bases identical to TRBD2. Germline CDR1 and CDR2: SGHTA and FQGNSA. This CDR3 contains 14 residues. V dropped 0 bases and J dropped 8; count of bases not matched to a gene: 3. The CDR3 loop is CASSLATSADEQFF. The CDR3 bases are TGTGCCAGCAGCTTAGCGACTAGCGCTGATGAGCAGTTCTTC.

This sequence joins TRBV7-6 and TRBJ2-5, with TRBD2 identical over 10 bases. This CDR3 contains 15 residues. Germline lookup yields CDR1 SGHVS and CDR2 FNYEAQ. Trimming cost V 5 bases and J 4 bases; bases outside gene matches: 7. The CDR3 DNA reads TGTGCCAGCAGCCCAGAGGTAGCGGGAGGAGAGACCCAGTACTTC. It yields the protein CASSPEVAGGETQYF.

This sequence joins TRBV5-1 and TRBJ1-2, with D perhaps TRBD1 (5 bases). Trimming shortened V by 4 bases and J by 1 base, and 8 bases separated the two germline ends. This CDR3 comprises 13 residues. CDR1 SGHRS and CDR2 YFSETQ come from the germline V gene. CDR3 sequence reads: CASSRDSNYGYTF. The CDR3, as DNA: TGCGCCAGCAGCCGAGACAGTAACTATGGCTACACCTTC.

This chain links TRBV10-2 with TRBJ1-2; 7 bases are a match to TRBD1. The V gene end was trimmed by 6 bases and the J gene end by 4 bases; junction bases not matched to a gene: 11. The germline V gene has CDR1 WSHSY and CDR2 SAAADI. The CDR3 has 15 residues. The CDR3 DNA sequence: TGCGCCAGCAGCCTGACAGGGACCCCCCTCTATGGCTACACCTTC. It codes for CASSLTGTPLYGYTF.

This chain joins TRBV9 and TRBJ2-5, with a possible D match to TRBD1 (5 bases). The germline V gene encodes CDR1 SGDLS and CDR2 YYNGEE. Deletions cut 1 base from V and 1 base from J, with 5 bases between. The CDR3 runs 13 residues. The CDR3 sequence: CASSVQGQETQYF. As DNA, the CDR3 is TGTGCCAGCAGCGTACAGGGCCAAGAGACCCAGTACTTC.

The CDR3 loop is CASSPLGNEQFF. The CDR3 DNA reads TGTGCCAGCTCACCGCTCGGGAATGAGCAGTTCTTC. The chain joins TRBV18 to TRBJ2-1; D remains unclear. This CDR3 has 12 amino acids. V shed 3 bases and J shed 7 bases, with 7 bases lying between them. Germline V CDR1 and CDR2: KGHSH, LQKENI.